Listed below are T cell receptor beta chains from one sample, sequenced in a study of cytomegalovirus exposure and HLA in healthy donors. The assay was immunoSEQ multiplex PCR, and TCRdb's table has in-frame clones only and misses some. In total, the table holds about 210,000 clones. Sequencing was done on a sample of PBMCs. These receptors all come from a woman in her 30s in good health and CMV-seropositive. Both conserved end residues are part of each CDR3. A D gene is named only where the DNA matches it firmly.

TRBV30,NA,TRBJ2-1,TGTGCCTGGAATCAGGGGTACAATGAGCAGTTCTTC,CAWNQGYNEQFF
TRBV30,TRBD2,TRBJ2-3,TGTGCCTGGAGTGACCGACTAGCGGGAGGATGGGATACGCAGTATTTT,CAWSDRLAGGWDTQYF
TRBV7-9,NA,TRBJ1-2,TGTGCCAGCAGCTTAGAAGGGGTCGGCTACACCTTC,CASSLEGVGYTF
TRBV23-1,TRBD1,TRBJ2-7,TGCGCCAGCAGTCAATCCCGGGACAGGGAATTCTACGAGCAGTACTTC,CASSQSRDREFYEQYF
TRBV7-2,NA,TRBJ2-4,TGTGCCAGCAGCCCGATCGGACTATCCCCGTACTTC,CASSPIGLSPYF
TRBV10-3,TRBD2,TRBJ2-7,TGTGCCATCAGCCTAAGCGGGGGATTCTACGAGCAGTACTTC,CAISLSGGFYEQYF
TRBV5-1,TRBD1,TRBJ1-1,TGCGCCAGCAGCGGAAGACAGGGGAACACTGAAGCTTTCTTT,CASSGRQGNTEAFF
TRBV5-4,NA,TRBJ1-2,TGTGCCAGCAGCTTGGCCTCAGGGACTAACTATGGCTACACCTTC,CASSLASGTNYGYTF
TRBV5-4,TRBD2,TRBJ2-7,TGTGCCAGCAGCTTGGATACTAGCGGGCTGTACGAGCAGTACTTC,CASSLDTSGLYEQYF
TRBV5-1,TRBD2,TRBJ2-7,TGCGCCAGCAGCTCATTAGCGGGAGGGTCCTACGAGCAGTACTTC,CASSSLAGGSYEQYF
TRBV5-1,TRBD2,TRBJ2-7,TGCGCCAGCCGGGACTCGGGAGGGCACGACGAGCAGTACTTC,CASRDSGGHDEQYF
TRBV5-1,TRBD1,TRBJ2-7,TGCGCCAGCAGCACCGGGACAGACTCCTACGAGCAGTACTTC,CASSTGTDSYEQYF
TRBV6-5,TRBD2,TRBJ2-1,TGTGCCAGCAGCCTGTGGGGGACTAGCGGCAATGAGCAGTTCTTC,CASSLWGTSGNEQFF
TRBV5-4,NA,TRBJ1-1,TGTGCCAGCAGCTTCTCAGTCGACACTGAAGCTTTCTTT,CASSFSVDTEAFF
TRBV4-1,TRBD1,TRBJ2-1,TGCGCCAGCAGCCACCCCTCCCGTACAGGGGGGCGCAATGAGCAGTTCTTC,CASSHPSRTGGRNEQFF
TRBV5-8,TRBD1,TRBJ2-5,TGTGCCAGCAGCGGGACAGGAAAAGAGACCCAGTACTTC,CASSGTGKETQYF
TRBV6-6,TRBD2,TRBJ2-7,TGTGCCAGCAGTCAAGCGGGACTAGGCTACGAGCAGTACTTC,CASSQAGLGYEQYF
TRBV25-1,NA,TRBJ2-6,TGTGCCAGCGCGGGGGCCGGGCCTGGGGCCAACGTCCTGACTTTC,CASAGAGPGANVLTF
TRBV29-1,TRBD2,TRBJ2-5,TGCAGCGTCGGGGGGGATCACCAAGAGACCCAGTACTTC,CSVGGDHQETQYF
TRBV14,TRBD2,TRBJ2-3,TGTGCCAGCAGCCAAGAGCGGGGACTAGCGGGACTCGGCACAGATACGCAGTATTTT,CASSQERGLAGLGTDTQYF
TRBV6-5,TRBD1,TRBJ2-7,TGTGCCAGCAGTTTCGGACAGGACCGCTACGAGCAGTACTTC,CASSFGQDRYEQYF
TRBV10-3,NA,TRBJ2-1,TGTGCCATCAGTCCGGAGAGCGGTGAGCAGTTCTTC,CAISPESGEQFF
TRBV5-1,TRBD2,TRBJ2-2,TGCGCCAGCAGCTTGGCTCCTCTAGCGGCCAACACCGGGGAGCTGTTTTTT,CASSLAPLAANTGELFF
TRBV7-2,TRBD2,TRBJ2-3,TGTGCCAGCAGCTTAGGGACTAGCGGGGGGGCTCGCACAGATACGCAGTATTTT,CASSLGTSGGARTDTQYF
TRBV30,TRBD2,TRBJ2-3,TGTGCCTGGAGTCCCTATACTAGCGGGAGGGCATATACGCAGTATTTT,CAWSPYTSGRAYTQYF
TRBV5-1,TRBD1,TRBJ1-1,TGCGCCAGCAGCTTGCGACAGGGACACATGAACACTGAAGCTTTCTTT,CASSLRQGHMNTEAFF
TRBV5-1,TRBD1,TRBJ1-1,TGCGCCAGCAGCCCACGGACAGGGGGGAACACTGAAGCTTTCTTT,CASSPRTGGNTEAFF
TRBV7-9,TRBD2,TRBJ2-7,TGTGCTAGTTCACGGACTAGCGGGAGTTACGAGCAGTACTTC,CASSRTSGSYEQYF
TRBV9,TRBD2,TRBJ2-7,TGTGCCAGCAGCGTGGGGACTAGCGGGGTGGTGGGCGAGCAGTACTTC,CASSVGTSGVVGEQYF
TRBV7-9,NA,TRBJ2-5,TGTGCCAGCAACTCGGCTACCCGGAGTCCCCAGTACTTC,CASNSATRSPQYF
TRBV5-4,TRBD1,TRBJ1-6,TGTGCCAGCAGCTGGGGGACAGGGGTAAATTCACCCCTCCACTTT,CASSWGTGVNSPLHF
TRBV5-1,NA,TRBJ2-3,TGCGCCAGCAGTGATAGAGATACGCAGTATTTT,CASSDRDTQYF
TRBV11-2,NA,TRBJ2-1,TGTGCCAGCAGCTTAGGGGGTAGCGTCAATGAGCAGTTCTTC,CASSLGGSVNEQFF
TRBV4-1,NA,TRBJ2-5,TGCGCCAGCAGCCCGCGGGACTTCCAAGAGACCCAGTACTTC,CASSPRDFQETQYF
TRBV28,NA,TRBJ2-7,TGTGCCAGCAGTCTACAGGGCCCCCTCTCCTACGAGCAGTACTTC,CASSLQGPLSYEQYF
TRBV7-9,TRBD1,TRBJ1-2,TGTGCCAGCAGCTTCACGGGACAGGGGGCTAACTATGGCTACACCTTC,CASSFTGQGANYGYTF
TRBV6-5,NA,TRBJ2-5,TGTGCCAGCAAACTGAATGCGGGGTATGAGACCCAGTACTTC,CASKLNAGYETQYF
TRBV7-2,TRBD2,TRBJ2-7,TGTGCCAGCAGCTTAGTAGCGGGCTCCTACGAGCAGTACTTC,CASSLVAGSYEQYF
TRBV5-1,NA,TRBJ1-2,TGCGCCAGCAGAGAAGGAGGAGGCTACACCTTC,CASREGGGYTF